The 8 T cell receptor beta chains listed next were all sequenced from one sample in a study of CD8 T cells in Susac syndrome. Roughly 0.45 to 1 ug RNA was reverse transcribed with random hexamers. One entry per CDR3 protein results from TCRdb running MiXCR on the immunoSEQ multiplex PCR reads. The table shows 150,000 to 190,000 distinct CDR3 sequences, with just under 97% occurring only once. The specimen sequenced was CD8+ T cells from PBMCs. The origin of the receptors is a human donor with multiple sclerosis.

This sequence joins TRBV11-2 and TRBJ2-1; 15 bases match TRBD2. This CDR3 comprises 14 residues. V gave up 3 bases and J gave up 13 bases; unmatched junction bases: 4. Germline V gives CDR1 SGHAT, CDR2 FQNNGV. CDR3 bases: TGTGCCAGCAGCTTGGGACTAGCGGGGGGACTACAGTTCTTC. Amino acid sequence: CASSLGLAGGLQFF. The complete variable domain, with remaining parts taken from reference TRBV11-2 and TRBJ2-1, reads EAGVAQSPRYKIIEKRQSVAFWCNPISGHATLYWYQQILGQGPKLLIQFQNNGVVDDSQLPKDRFSAERLKGVDSTLKIQPAKLEDSAVYLCASSLGLAGGLQFFGPGTRLTVL.

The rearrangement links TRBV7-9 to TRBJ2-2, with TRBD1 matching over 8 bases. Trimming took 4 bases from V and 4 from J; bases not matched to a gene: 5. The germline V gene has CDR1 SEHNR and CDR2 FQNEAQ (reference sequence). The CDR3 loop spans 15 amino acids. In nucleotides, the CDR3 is TGTGCCAGCAGCTCGGCAGGGGGCCGCACCGGGGAGCTGTTTTTT. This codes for CASSSAGGRTGELFF. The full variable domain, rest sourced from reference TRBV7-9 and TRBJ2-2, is DTGVSQNPRHKITKRGQNVTFRCDPISEHNRLYWYRQTLGQGPEFLTYFQNEAQLEKSRLLSDRFSAERPKGSFSTLEIQRTEQGDSAMYLCASSSAGGRTGELFFGEGSRLTVL.

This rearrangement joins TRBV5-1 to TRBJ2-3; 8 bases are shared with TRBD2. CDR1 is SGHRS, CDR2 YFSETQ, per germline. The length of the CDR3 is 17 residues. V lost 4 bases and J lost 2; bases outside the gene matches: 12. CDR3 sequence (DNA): TGCGCCAGCAGCCCGACCCCGGGAGGGGGAATCACAGATACGCAGTATTTT. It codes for CASSPTPGGGITDTQYF.

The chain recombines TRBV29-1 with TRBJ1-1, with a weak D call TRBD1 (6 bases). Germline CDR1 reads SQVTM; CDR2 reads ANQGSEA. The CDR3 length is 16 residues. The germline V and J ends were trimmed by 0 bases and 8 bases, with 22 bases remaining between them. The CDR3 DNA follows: TGCAGCGTTGAAGACCGCCCGGACAGTCTGGGGTCGGAAGCTTTCTTT. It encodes CSVEDRPDSLGSEAFF.

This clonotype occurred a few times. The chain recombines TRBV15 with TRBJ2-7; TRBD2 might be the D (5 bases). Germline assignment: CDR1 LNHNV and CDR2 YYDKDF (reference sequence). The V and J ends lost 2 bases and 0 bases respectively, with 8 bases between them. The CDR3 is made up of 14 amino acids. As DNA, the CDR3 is TGTGCCACCAGCAGACCCGGGATCTCCTACGAGCAGTACTTC. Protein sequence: CATSRPGISYEQYF.

The CDR3 DNA reads TGTGCCAGCAGTGAAGGTGTCGGCCAGCCCCAGCATTTT. Its translation is CASSEGVGQPQHF. The V and J genes are TRBV12-3 or TRBV12-4 and TRBJ1-5; D is undetermined. V dropped 5 bases and J dropped 7 bases, with 12 bases sitting between them. CDR3 size: 13 residues.

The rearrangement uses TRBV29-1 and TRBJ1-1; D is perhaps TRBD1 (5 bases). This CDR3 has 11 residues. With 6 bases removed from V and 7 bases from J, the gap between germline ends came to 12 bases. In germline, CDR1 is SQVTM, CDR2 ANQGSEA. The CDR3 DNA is TGCAGCGTCCGGGGGAGGTTTGAAGCTTTCTTT. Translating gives CSVRGRFEAFF.

The CDR3 nucleotides are TGTGCCAGCAGGTATGGAAGCAATGAGCAGTTCTTC. It encodes CASRYGSNEQFF. The chain links TRBV11-2 to TRBJ2-1; D gene uncertain. This CDR3 has 12 residues. From germline, CDR1 is SGHAT and CDR2 FQNNGV. V was clipped by 6 bases and J by 6 bases, with 9 bases between them.